This entry lists 30 T cell receptor beta chains sequenced from one sample in a study of tumor-infiltrating lymphocytes in primary liver carcinoma. The tissue used was unsorted bulk material of about 19-33 mg. RNA and DNA were co-extracted from it with the AllPrep DNA/RNA mini kit. Researchers generated TCR beta cDNA from about 450 ng of total RNA, relying on a constant-region primer. It was through three nested multiplex PCR rounds of slightly modified ARM-PCR that TCR beta libraries arose. Amplification in the first two PCR rounds was performed using TRBV1-TRBV30 forward primers and a C-beta reverse primer for around 9 cycles each. A single record per CDR3 protein comes from TCRdb applying MiXCR to the multiplex PCR reads. The repertoire holds 95,000 to 150,000 distinct CDR3 sequences, with 60% to 70% as singletons. Sequenced: liver tumor tissue from sampling region 1. Subset reported: tumor region T1, superior pole. The origin of the receptors is a woman aged 55-75 years with primary liver carcinoma and hepatitis B virus infection.

Comments on this clonotype: One end of the junction is discordant with germline, which a read error may explain. The rearrangement links TRBV11-2 to TRBJ2-3; 15 nucleotides line up with TRBD2. Germline CDR1 SGHAT, CDR2 FQNNGV. The CDR3 loop spans 18 amino acids. The CDR3 coding sequence is TGTGCAAGCAGCGCAAGGACTAGCGGGAGGGGAGGAACAGATAAGCAGTATTTT. Translated, it gives CASSARTSGRGGTDKQYF.

The chain carries TRBV11-2 and TRBJ2-3, with 14 positions matching TRBD2. Trimming removed 5 bases from V and 2 bases from J; junction bases left unmatched: 12. The CDR3 is 19 residues long. Germline CDR1 is SGHAT and CDR2 is FQNNGV. CDR3 in DNA: TGTGCCAGCAGCCCAGGACTAGCGGGAGGAATGAGTATCACAGATACGCAGTATTTT. Amino acid sequence: CASSPGLAGGMSITDTQYF.

On this clonotype: The junction does not match germline at one end; this may be a read error. The genes are TRBV28 and TRBJ2-7, with D possibly being TRBD1 (6 bases). This CDR3 has 15 residues. Germline loops: CDR1 MDHEN, CDR2 SYDVKM. CDR3 in DNA: TGTGCCAGCAGTCCCCAGGGGCCCCTCCTTCACGAGCAGTGCTTC. It codes for CASSPQGPLLHEQCF.

This clonotype has at least ten counts. This chain links TRBV12-3 or TRBV12-4 with TRBJ2-1; 7 bases match TRBD2. This CDR3 is 16 amino acids long. Unmatched junction bases numbered 11, after V lost 4 bases and J lost 5 bases. The CDR3 sequence is CASSSTRGSPDNEQFF. Here the CDR3 DNA reads TGTGCCAGCAGTTCCACTCGCGGGAGCCCCGACAATGAGCAGTTCTTC.

A note on this clonotype: Just one base apart from a much larger clone, this may be a read error. This chain uses TRBV6-2 or TRBV6-3 with TRBJ2-7, with unresolved D. CDR3 size: 13 residues. Germline CDR1 is MNHEY and CDR2 is SVGEGT. The CDR3 sequence: CASSYSEVYERYF. The CDR3 nucleotides read TGTGCCAGCAGTTACTCAGAGGTCTACGAGCGGTACTTC.

About this clonotype: Sequence at one end of the junction differs from germline and may be a read error. The V gene is TRBV6-1, the J gene TRBJ2-7; D uncertain. CDR3 length: 11 amino acids. Germline CDR1 MNHNS, CDR2 SASEGT. The CDR3 nucleotides are TGTGCCACTCAGAAGACCTACGATCAGTACTTC. It yields the protein CATQKTYDQYF.

On this clonotype: Germline is not matched at one junction end, which may reflect a read error. This sequence joins TRBV11-1 and TRBJ2-2; TRBD2 agrees at 7 bases. The germline gives CDR1 SGHAT, CDR2 FQDESV (reference sequence). The CDR3 is 13 amino acids. This chain's CDR3 is CVSQGEGTGELFF. CDR3 nucleotide sequence: TGTGTCAGCCAAGGGGAGGGTACCGGGGAGCTGTTTTTT.

This clonotype occurred a few times. The rearrangement links TRBV28 to TRBJ2-2, with TRBD2 identical over 9 bases. Germline V gene data show CDR1 as MDHEN and CDR2 as SYDVKM. The CDR3 consists of 19 residues. Trimming at V came to 8 bases and at J to 3 bases, leaving 19 bases not matched to a gene. CDR3: CASRFWAGGRGGHTGELFF. The CDR3 DNA follows: TGTGCCAGCCGCTTCTGGGCCGGCGGGAGGGGAGGGCACACCGGGGAGCTGTTTTTT.

This clonotype showed up just once. One junction end disagrees with the germline gene, perhaps due to a read error. This chain joins TRBV11-2 and TRBJ2-3, with D perhaps matching TRBD1 or TRBD2 (5 bases each). The CDR3 sequence is 16 residues long. Looked up from germline, CDR1 is SGHAT and CDR2 is FQNNGV. CDR3 DNA: TGTGCCAGCAGCCTCGATCGGGGCGGCAGCGCAGATATGCAGTATTTT. This gives the protein CASSLDRGGSADMQYF.

A word on this clonotype: This may come from a read error, since a much larger clone is one base off. This likely comes from a read error, as the CDR3 has no conserved phenylalanine or tryptophan at its end. The chain uses TRBV6-1 and TRBJ2-3; 11 nucleotides agree with TRBD2. This CDR3 spans 15 amino acids. V gave up 11 bases and J gave up 2 bases; unmatched junction bases: 9. The germline V gene has CDR1 MNHNS and CDR2 SASEGT. The CDR3 sequence is CASPGTSGDTDTQYL. CDR3 sequence (DNA): TGTGCCTCCCCAGGGACTAGCGGTGACACAGATACGCAGTATCTT.

Concerning this clonotype: The junction differs from germline at one of its ends, possibly a read error. The chain uses TRBV11-2 and TRBJ2-7, with D possibly TRBD2 on 5 matching bases. CDR3 length: 17 residues. Germline V lookup: CDR1 SGHAT, CDR2 FQNNGV. This chain's CDR3 is CASSLRGSVTWTYEQYF. The CDR3 region has the DNA TGTGCCAGCAGCTTGAGAGGTAGCGTGACCTGGACCTACGAGCAATACTTC.

J is TRBJ2-5 and V is TRBV18; either TRBD1 or TRBD2 may fit D (5 bases each). The CDR3 is 13 amino acids. Germline V gene lookup returns CDR1 KGHSH and CDR2 LQKENI. Deletions cut 6 bases from V and 5 bases from J, with 13 bases between. CDR3 nucleotide sequence: TGTGCCAGCTCCCGGGGCCACGGGGAGACCCAGTACTTC. Amino acids: CASSRGHGETQYF.

V gene TRBV13 combines with J gene TRBJ2-7; D is perhaps TRBD2 (6 bases). This CDR3 contains 14 residues. The V and J ends lost 5 bases and 5 bases respectively, with 16 bases between them. CDR1 PRHDT and CDR2 FYEKMQ come from the germline V gene (reference sequence). The CDR3 DNA follows: TGTGCCAGCAGCGGAAGACTAGTCGGCGACGAGCAGTACTTC. Amino acid sequence: CASSGRLVGDEQYF. Full variable domain (outside the CDR3, taken from reference TRBV13 and TRBJ2-7): AAGVIQSPRHLIKEKRETATLKCYPIPRHDTVYWYQQGPGQDPQFLISFYEKMQSDKGSIPDRFSAQQFSDYHSELNMSSLELGDSALYFCASSGRLVGDEQYFGPGTRLTVT.

With regard to this clonotype: One end of the junction is discordant with germline, which a read error may explain. V gene TRBV6-1 combines with J gene TRBJ1-2, with no clear D. CDR3 size: 12 residues. Germline CDR1 reads MNHNS; CDR2 reads SASEGT. The CDR3 loop reads CTSSAGDYGYTF. In DNA, the CDR3 is TGTACCAGCAGTGCCGGAGACTATGGGTACACCTTC.

About this clonotype itself: Here the CDR3 omits its conserved ending phenylalanine or tryptophan, so a read error is the likely source. The rearrangement joins TRBV5-1 to TRBJ2-1, with D possibly TRBD2 on 6 matching bases. The CDR3 contains 14 residues. Germline lookup yields CDR1 SGHRS and CDR2 YFSETQ. DNA for the CDR3: TGCGTCAGCAGCTTGGGCGGGACCATCGGTGAGCAGTTCATC. Translating gives CVSSLGGTIGEQFI.

This clonotype was found once. The final CDR3 position lacks the conserved phenylalanine or tryptophan, pointing to a likely read error. This chain connects TRBV11-2 to TRBJ1-2; D is perhaps TRBD1 (5 bases). This CDR3 region has 17 residues. The V and J ends lost 0 bases and 5 bases respectively, with 19 bases between them. Germline loops: CDR1 SGHAT, CDR2 FQNNGV. Here the CDR3 reads CASSLDPIRALRYGYTY. The CDR3 DNA reads TGTGCCAGCAGCTTAGATCCGATCAGGGCGCTACGTTATGGCTACACCTAC.

Comment on this clonotype: It is likely a read error, because the conserved phenylalanine at the end of the CDR3 is missing. J is TRBJ2-5 and V is TRBV11-2; 7 bases agree with TRBD2. Germline CDR1 is SGHAT and CDR2 is FQNNGV. V shed 5 bases, J shed 10 bases, and the junction held 4 bases outside the gene matches. The CDR3 is 11 amino acids. The CDR3 nucleotides read TGTGCCAGCAGCCCCGGGGGGATCCAGTACTTA. It encodes CASSPGGIQYL.

The rearrangement uses TRBV28 and TRBJ2-1; D perhaps matches TRBD1 (5 bases). V lost 5 bases and J 0 bases, leaving 14 bases between the germline ends. This CDR3 spans 16 amino acids. Germline values: CDR1 MDHEN, CDR2 SYDVKM. CDR3 amino acids: CASSNTDSRSYNEQFF. The CDR3, as DNA: TGTGCCAGCAGTAATACTGACAGTCGCTCCTACAATGAGCAGTTCTTC. The full variable domain, with the rest looked up from reference TRBV28 and TRBJ2-1, is DVKVTQSSRYLVKRTGEKVFLECVQDMDHENMFWYRQDPGLGLRLIYFSYDVKMKEKGDIPEGYSVSREKKERFSLILESASTNQTSMYLCASSNTDSRSYNEQFFGPGTRLTVL.

This clonotype was detected many times. This chain connects TRBV6-5 to TRBJ2-2, with TRBD1 matching 8 bases. V gave up 2 bases and J gave up 4 bases; unmatched junction bases: 6. The CDR3 covers 16 residues. Germline-derived CDR1 and CDR2 are MNHEY and SVGAGI. The CDR3 DNA reads as TGTGCCAGCAGTTACGGACAGGGTTCTGGCACCGGGGAGCTGTTTTTT. Translating gives CASSYGQGSGTGELFF.

This clonotype was detected many times. The chain links TRBV6-5 to TRBJ1-5; D is uncertain. The germline gives CDR1 MNHEY, CDR2 SVGAGI. Trimming removed 0 bases at V and 1 base at J, with 7 bases between. This CDR3 spans 15 amino acids. This chain's CDR3 is CASSYSLASNQPQHF. The DNA of the CDR3 is TGTGCCAGCAGTTACTCGCTGGCCAGCAATCAGCCCCAGCATTTT.

A remark on this clonotype: A much bigger clone sits one base away, suggesting this may be a read error. The rearrangement joins TRBV28 to TRBJ2-7; 11 bases line up with TRBD2. Germline V gene lookup returns CDR1 MDHEN and CDR2 SYDVKM. The CDR3 has 18 residues. J gave up 4 bases and V 5 bases, and 16 bases lay outside the gene matches. The CDR3 here is CASSTSGTEGTSGYEQYF. For the CDR3, the DNA is TGTGCCAGCAGTACCTCCGGGACAGAGGGGACTAGCGGTTACGAGCAGTACTTC. Supplemented by reference TRBV28 and TRBJ2-7, the full variable domain reads DVKVTQSSRYLVKRTGEKVFLECVQDMDHENMFWYRQDPGLGLRLIYFSYDVKMKEKGDIPEGYSVSREKKERFSLILESASTNQTSMYLCASSTSGTEGTSGYEQYFGPGTRLTVT.

Comments on this clonotype: At one end the junction does not follow the germline gene, possibly because of a read error. The rearrangement links TRBV6-1 to TRBJ1-4; D gene ambiguous. The CDR3 is 11 residues long. The germline V gene encodes CDR1 MNHNS and CDR2 SASEGT. The CDR3: CASSDYRGMFF. CDR3 bases: TGTGCTAGCAGTGACTACCGTGGCATGTTTTTT.

This chain joins TRBV28 and TRBJ2-7; 8 bases agree with TRBD1. Germline V gives CDR1 MDHEN, CDR2 SYDVKM. The CDR3 covers 14 residues. With 7 bases clipped from V and 0 bases from J, the junction kept 5 bases outside the gene matches. The CDR3 is CASNPGQGSYEQYF. CDR3 coding DNA: TGTGCCAGCAACCCAGGACAGGGCTCCTACGAGCAGTACTTC.

In the case of this clonotype: Sequence at one end of the junction differs from germline and may be a read error. V usage is TRBV11-2 and J usage is TRBJ2-1; perhaps TRBD2 as D (7 bases). Germline lookup yields CDR1 SGHAT and CDR2 FQNNGV. The CDR3 contains 17 residues. For the CDR3, the DNA is TGTGCCAACAGCAGGAGACTAGGGGGAGGGCCGGGGTATGAGCAGTTCTTC. This encodes CANSRRLGGGPGYEQFF.

Concerning this clonotype: A much bigger clone sits one base away, suggesting this may be a read error. V is TRBV29-1 and J is TRBJ2-7; possibly TRBD1 for D (5 bases). CDR3 length: 12 residues. Germline-derived CDR1 and CDR2 are SQVTM and ANQGSEA. The CDR3 reads CIPNGHPYEQYF. The CDR3 region has the DNA TGCATCCCAAACGGACACCCCTACGAGCAGTACTTC.

With regard to this clonotype: This may be a read error: a much more frequent sequence differs by one nucleotide. The gene calls are TRBV29-1 and TRBJ2-1; 9 bases agree with TRBD2. V trimming: 7 bases; J trimming: 10 bases; junction bases outside the gene matches: 11. Per the germline V gene, CDR1 is SQVTM and CDR2 is ANQGSEA. The CDR3 is made up of 13 amino acids. CDR3 DNA: TGCAGCGCCCGAACTAGCGGGTGGAAAGAGCAGTTCTTC. It encodes CSARTSGWKEQFF.

This clonotype is classed as medium-sized. The chain has TRBV11-1 and TRBJ2-7, with 7 bases that match TRBD1. The germline V gene has CDR1 SGHAT and CDR2 FQDESV (reference sequence). CDR3 length: 15 residues. V trimming: 4 bases; J trimming: 1 base; junction bases outside the gene matches: 7. The CDR3 here is CASSYLQGPSYEQYF. The CDR3 bases are TGTGCCAGCAGCTACCTACAGGGGCCGTCCTACGAGCAGTACTTC.

With respect to this clonotype: Just one base apart from a much larger clone, this may be a read error. The rearrangement uses TRBV13 and TRBJ2-2; D may be TRBD2 (6 bases). The CDR3 contains 12 residues. Germline V gene data show CDR1 as PRHDT and CDR2 as FYEKMQ (reference sequence). CDR3 in amino acids: CGSTREAGELFF. The CDR3, as DNA: TGTGGCAGCACCAGGGAGGCCGGGGAGCTGTTTTTT.

Turning to this clonotype: A clone one base away is much larger, so this may be a read error. For the CDR3, the DNA is TGTGCCTGGATGACGGTTGGGCTATCCAACTACAATGAGCAGTTCTTC. It translates to CAWMTVGLSNYNEQFF. The chain employs TRBV30 and TRBJ2-1; the D is unclear. V shed 4 bases and J shed 3 bases, with 19 bases lying between them. From germline, CDR1 is GTSNPN and CDR2 SVGIG (reference sequence). The CDR3 is 16 residues long.

Comments on this clonotype: Compared with germline, one end of the junction differs, possibly owing to a read error. This chain links TRBV11-1 with TRBJ2-6, with 8 bases that match TRBD1. The CDR3 has 17 amino acids. CDR1 is SGHAT, CDR2 FQDESV, per germline (reference sequence). The CDR3 protein is CVSSARTGTPGANVLTF. The CDR3, as DNA: TGTGTCAGCAGCGCCAGGACAGGGACTCCAGGGGCCAACGTCCTGACTTTC. Full variable domain (remainder filled in from reference TRBV11-1 and TRBJ2-6): EAEVAQSPRYKITEKSQAVAFWCDPISGHATLYWYRQILGQGPELLVQFQDESVVDDSQLPKDRFSAERLKGVDSTLKIQPAELGDSAMYLCVSSARTGTPGANVLTFGAGSRLTVL.